The entry below gives a single T cell receptor beta chain sequence along with its context. Its antigen is unidentified. The data stem from a study of cytomegalovirus exposure and HLA in healthy donors. The protocol was immunoSEQ multiplex PCR, while the TCRdb copy is restricted to in-frame clones and leaves out a portion. This table has 140,000 to 150,000 clones, around 93% appearing once. The CDR3 runs 13 residues. The germline CDR1 and CDR2 sequences are SGHTA and FQGNSA. V shed 4 bases and J shed 0 bases, with 6 bases lying between them. Broader study findings: There were a few CMV-associated chains whose specificity for CMV antigens was confirmed in vitro. TCR beta chains numbering more than 150 were designated cytomegalovirus-associated. High specificity and sensitivity for cytomegalovirus status were reported for the classifier.

This TCR came from a man younger than 35 in good health and CMV-seropositive. The V call is TRBV7-2, the J call TRBJ1-1, with D possibly matching TRBD1 (5 bases). Material: PBMCs. CDR3 bases: TGTGCCAGCAGCTACAGGTTGAACACTGAAGCTTTCTTT. Its translation: CASSYRLNTEAFF.